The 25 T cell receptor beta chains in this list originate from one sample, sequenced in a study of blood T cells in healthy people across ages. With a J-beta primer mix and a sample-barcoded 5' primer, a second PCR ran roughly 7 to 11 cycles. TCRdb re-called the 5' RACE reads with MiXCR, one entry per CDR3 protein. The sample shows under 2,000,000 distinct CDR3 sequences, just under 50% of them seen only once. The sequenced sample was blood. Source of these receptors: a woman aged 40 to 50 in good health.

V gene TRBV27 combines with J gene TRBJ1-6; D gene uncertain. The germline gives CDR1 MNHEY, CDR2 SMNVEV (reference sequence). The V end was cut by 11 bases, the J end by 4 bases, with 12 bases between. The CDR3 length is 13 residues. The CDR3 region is CAAAEPYNSPLHF. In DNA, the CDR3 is TGTGCCGCAGCTGAACCATATAATTCACCCCTCCACTTT.

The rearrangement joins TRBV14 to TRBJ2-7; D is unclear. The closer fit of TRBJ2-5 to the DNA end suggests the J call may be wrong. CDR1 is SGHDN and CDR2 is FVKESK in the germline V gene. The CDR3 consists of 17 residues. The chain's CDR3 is CASSQDSRVLPSETQYF. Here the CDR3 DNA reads TGTGCCAGCAGCCAAGATTCTAGGGTCCTCCCCTCGGAGACCCAGTACTTC.

The CDR3 loop reads CSVRRGQGAGGYTF. CDR3 nucleotides: TGCAGCGTCCGAAGGGGACAGGGGGCTGGAGGCTACACCTTC. J is TRBJ1-2 and V is TRBV29-1; 12 positions match TRBD1. The CDR3 has 14 residues. V was pared by 6 bases and J by 8 bases, with 10 bases of the junction left unmatched. Per germline, CDR1 SQVTM and CDR2 ANQGSEA.

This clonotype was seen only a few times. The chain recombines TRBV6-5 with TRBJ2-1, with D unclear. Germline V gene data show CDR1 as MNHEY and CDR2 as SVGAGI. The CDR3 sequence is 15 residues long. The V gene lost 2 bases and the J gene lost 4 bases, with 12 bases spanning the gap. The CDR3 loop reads CASSYGQNAYNEQFF. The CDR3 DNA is TGTGCCAGCAGTTACGGGCAAAACGCTTACAATGAGCAGTTCTTC.

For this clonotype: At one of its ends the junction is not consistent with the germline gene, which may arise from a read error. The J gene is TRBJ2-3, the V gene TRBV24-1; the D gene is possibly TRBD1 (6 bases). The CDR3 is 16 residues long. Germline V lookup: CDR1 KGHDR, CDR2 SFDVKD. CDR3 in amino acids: CATSDLQGQGTATQYF. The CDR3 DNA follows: TGTGCCACCAGTGATTTGCAGGGGCAGGGAACAGCTACGCAGTATTTT.

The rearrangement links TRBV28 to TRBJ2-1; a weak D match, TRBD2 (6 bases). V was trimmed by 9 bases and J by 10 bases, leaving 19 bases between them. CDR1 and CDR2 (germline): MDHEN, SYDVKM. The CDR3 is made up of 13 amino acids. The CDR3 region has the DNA TGTGCCAGGGTACTCCCGGGGGTGCGGGAGCAGTTCTTC. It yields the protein CARVLPGVREQFF.

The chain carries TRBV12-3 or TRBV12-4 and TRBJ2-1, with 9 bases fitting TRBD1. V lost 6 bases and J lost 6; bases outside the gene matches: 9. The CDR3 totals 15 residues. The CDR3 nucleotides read TGTGCCAGCAGCCAAGACAGGGGGACTTTCAATGAGCAGTTCTTC. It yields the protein CASSQDRGTFNEQFF.

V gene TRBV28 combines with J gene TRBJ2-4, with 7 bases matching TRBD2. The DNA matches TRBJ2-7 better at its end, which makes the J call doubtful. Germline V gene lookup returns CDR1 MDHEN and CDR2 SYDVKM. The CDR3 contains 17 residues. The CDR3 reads CASSASPTGRGTYEQYF. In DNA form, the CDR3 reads TGTGCCAGCAGCGCGAGCCCAACGGGGAGGGGTACCTACGAGCAGTACTTC.

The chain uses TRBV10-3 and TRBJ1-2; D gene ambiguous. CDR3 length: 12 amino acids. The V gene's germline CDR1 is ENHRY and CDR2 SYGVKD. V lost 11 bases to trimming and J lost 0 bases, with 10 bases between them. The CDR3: CALRKPNYGYTF. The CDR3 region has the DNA TGTGCCCTCCGGAAGCCTAACTATGGCTACACCTTC.

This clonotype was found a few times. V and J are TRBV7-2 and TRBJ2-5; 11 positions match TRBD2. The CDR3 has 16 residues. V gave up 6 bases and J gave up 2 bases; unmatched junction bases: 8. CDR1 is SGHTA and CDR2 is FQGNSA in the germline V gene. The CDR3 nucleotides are TGTGCCAGCAGTCGCAAGGGGACTAGCGGACAAGAGACCCAGTACTTC. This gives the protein CASSRKGTSGQETQYF.

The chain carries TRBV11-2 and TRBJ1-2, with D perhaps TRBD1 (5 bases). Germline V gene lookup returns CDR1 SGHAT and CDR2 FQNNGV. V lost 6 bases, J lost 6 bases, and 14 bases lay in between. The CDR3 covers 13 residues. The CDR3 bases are TGTGCCAGCAGTTACCAGGGAGTCGATGGCTACACCTTC. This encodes CASSYQGVDGYTF.

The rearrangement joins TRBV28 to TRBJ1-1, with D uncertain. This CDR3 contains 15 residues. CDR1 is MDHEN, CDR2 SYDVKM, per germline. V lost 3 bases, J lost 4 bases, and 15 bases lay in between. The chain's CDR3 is CASSFEISVGTEAFF. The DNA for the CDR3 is TGTGCCAGCAGTTTTGAGATCTCCGTGGGCACTGAAGCTTTCTTT.

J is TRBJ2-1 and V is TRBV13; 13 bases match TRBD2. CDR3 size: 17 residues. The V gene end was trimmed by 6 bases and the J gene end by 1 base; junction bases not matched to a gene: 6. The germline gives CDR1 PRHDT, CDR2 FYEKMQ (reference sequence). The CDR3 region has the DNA TGTGCCAGCAGACGGACTAGCGGGGGTAGATCCTACAATGAGCAGTTCTTC. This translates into CASRRTSGGRSYNEQFF. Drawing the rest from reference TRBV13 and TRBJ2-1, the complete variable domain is AAGVIQSPRHLIKEKRETATLKCYPIPRHDTVYWYQQGPGQDPQFLISFYEKMQSDKGSIPDRFSAQQFSDYHSELNMSSLELGDSALYFCASRRTSGGRSYNEQFFGPGTRLTVL.

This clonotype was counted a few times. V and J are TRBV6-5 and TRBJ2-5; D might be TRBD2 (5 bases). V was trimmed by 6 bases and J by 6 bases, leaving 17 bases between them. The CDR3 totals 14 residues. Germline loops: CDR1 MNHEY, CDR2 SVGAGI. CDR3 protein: CASSRGRGLKTQYF. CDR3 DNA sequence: TGTGCCAGCAGCCGAGGCAGAGGGTTAAAGACCCAGTACTTC.

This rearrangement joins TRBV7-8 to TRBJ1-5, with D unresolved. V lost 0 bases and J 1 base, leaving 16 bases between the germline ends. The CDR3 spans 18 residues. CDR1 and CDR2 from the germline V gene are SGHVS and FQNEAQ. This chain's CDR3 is CASSLAPGRAESNQPQHF. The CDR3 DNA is TGTGCCAGCAGCTTAGCCCCAGGACGGGCGGAAAGCAATCAGCCCCAGCATTTT.

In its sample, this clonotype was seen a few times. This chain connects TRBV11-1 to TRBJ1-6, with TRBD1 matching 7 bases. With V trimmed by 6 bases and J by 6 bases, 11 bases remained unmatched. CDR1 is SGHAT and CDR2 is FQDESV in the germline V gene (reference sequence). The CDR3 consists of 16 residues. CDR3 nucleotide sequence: TGTGCCAGCAGACGCGGACAGGAAAGCATTAATTCACCCCTCCACTTT. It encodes CASRRGQESINSPLHF. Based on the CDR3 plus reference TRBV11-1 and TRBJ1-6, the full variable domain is EAEVAQSPRYKITEKSQAVAFWCDPISGHATLYWYRQILGQGPELLVQFQDESVVDDSQLPKDRFSAERLKGVDSTLKIQPAELGDSAMYLCASRRGQESINSPLHFGNGTRLTVT.

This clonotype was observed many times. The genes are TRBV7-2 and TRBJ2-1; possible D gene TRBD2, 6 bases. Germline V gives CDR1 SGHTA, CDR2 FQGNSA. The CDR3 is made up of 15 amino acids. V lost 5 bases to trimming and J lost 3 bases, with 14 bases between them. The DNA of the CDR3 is TGTGCCAGCAGCCTTCCTGGGGACTTCTACAATGAGCAGTTCTTC. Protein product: CASSLPGDFYNEQFF.

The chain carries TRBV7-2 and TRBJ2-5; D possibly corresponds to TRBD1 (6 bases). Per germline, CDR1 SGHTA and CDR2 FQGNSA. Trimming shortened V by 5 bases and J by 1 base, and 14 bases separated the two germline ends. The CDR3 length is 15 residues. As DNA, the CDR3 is TGTGCCAGCAGCACCTGGACAGCAGTCCAAGAGACCCAGTACTTC. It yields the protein CASSTWTAVQETQYF.

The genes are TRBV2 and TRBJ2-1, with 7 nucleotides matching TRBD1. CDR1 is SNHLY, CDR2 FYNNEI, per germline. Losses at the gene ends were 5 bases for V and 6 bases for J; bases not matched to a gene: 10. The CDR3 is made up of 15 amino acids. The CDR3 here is CASSFYRGIPNEQFF. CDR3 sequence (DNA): TGTGCCAGCAGTTTCTACAGGGGTATACCCAATGAGCAGTTCTTC.

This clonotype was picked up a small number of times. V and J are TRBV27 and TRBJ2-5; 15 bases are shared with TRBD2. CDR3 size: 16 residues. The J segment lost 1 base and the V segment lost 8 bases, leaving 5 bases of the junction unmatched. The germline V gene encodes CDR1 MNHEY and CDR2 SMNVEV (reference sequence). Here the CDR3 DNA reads TGTGCCAGCCGGGGACTAGCGGGAGGACTCCAAGAGACCCAGTACTTC. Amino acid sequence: CASRGLAGGLQETQYF.

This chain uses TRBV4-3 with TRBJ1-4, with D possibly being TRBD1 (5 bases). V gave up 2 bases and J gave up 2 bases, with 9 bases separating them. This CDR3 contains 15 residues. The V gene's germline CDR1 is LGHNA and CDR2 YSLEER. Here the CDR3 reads CASSQLGVTNEKLFF. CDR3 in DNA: TGCGCCAGCAGCCAACTAGGGGTGACTAATGAAAAACTGTTTTTT.

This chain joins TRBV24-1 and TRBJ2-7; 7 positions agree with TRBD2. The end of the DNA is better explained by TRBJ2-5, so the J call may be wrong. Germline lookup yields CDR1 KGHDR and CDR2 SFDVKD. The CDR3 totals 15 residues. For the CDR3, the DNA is TGTGCCACCAGTGATGCCCATCCCGGGGGGGAGACCCAGTACTTC. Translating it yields CATSDAHPGGETQYF.

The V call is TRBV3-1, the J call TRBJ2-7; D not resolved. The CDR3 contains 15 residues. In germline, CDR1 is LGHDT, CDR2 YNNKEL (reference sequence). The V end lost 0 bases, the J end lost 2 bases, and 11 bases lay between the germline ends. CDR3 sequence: CASSQDWSAPYEQYF. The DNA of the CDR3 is TGTGCCAGCAGCCAAGATTGGTCTGCCCCCTACGAGCAGTACTTC.

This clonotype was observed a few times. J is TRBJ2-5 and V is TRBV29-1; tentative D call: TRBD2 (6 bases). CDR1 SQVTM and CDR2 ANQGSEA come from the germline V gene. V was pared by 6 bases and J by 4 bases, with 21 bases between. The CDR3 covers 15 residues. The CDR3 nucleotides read TGCAGCGTGGGGGGTTACAGGAGGGGAGGAGAGACCCAGTACTTC. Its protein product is CSVGGYRRGGETQYF.

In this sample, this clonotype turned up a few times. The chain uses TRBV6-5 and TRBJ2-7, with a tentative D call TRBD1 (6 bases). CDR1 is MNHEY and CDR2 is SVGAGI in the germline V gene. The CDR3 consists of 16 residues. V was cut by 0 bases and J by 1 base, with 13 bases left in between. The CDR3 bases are TGTGCCAGCAGTTACTCGATCGGGACACTGTCCTACGAGCAGTACTTC. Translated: CASSYSIGTLSYEQYF.